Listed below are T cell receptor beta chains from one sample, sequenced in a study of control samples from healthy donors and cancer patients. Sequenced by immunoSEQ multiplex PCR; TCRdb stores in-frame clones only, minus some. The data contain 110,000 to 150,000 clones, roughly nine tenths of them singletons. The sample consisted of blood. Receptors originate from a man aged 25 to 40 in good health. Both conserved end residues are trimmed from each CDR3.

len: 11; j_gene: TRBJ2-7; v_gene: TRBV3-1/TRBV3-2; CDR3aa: ASSPETADEQY
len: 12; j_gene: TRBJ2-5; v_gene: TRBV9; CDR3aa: ASSVEALGRTQY
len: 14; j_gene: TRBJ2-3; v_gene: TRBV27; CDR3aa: ASSLSPWGTTDTQY
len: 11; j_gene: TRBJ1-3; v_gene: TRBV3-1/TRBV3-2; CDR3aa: ASSQADAITIY
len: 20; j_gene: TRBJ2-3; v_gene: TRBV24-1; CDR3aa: ATSDPSPGTGNTIHSTDTQY
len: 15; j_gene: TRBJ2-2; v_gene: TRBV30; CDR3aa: AWSPLSGTGPTGELF
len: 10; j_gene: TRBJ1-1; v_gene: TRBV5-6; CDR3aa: ASSLGLHEAF
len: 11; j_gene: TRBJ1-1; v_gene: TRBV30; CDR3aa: ACAGSGRTEAF
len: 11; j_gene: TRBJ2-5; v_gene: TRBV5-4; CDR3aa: ASSLVPVETQY
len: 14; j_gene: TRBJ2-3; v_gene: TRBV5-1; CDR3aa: ASSLGTSGGTDTQY
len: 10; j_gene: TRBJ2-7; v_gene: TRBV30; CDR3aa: AWSRPGYEQY
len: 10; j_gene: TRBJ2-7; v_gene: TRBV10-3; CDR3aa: AISDIGYEQY
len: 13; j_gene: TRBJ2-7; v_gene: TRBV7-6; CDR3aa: ASSLDASGSYEQY
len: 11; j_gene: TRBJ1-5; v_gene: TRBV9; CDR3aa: ARPGGRSQPQH
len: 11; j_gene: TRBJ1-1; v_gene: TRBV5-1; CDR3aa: ASSWGQGTEAF
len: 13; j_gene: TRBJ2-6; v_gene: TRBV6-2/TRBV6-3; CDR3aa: ASSFRGSGANVLT
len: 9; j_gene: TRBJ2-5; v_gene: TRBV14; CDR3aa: ASSQRETQY
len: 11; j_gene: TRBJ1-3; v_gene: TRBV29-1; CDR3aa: SVAPFSGNTIY
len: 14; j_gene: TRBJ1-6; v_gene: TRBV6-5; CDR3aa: ASSYSGSRTYSPLH
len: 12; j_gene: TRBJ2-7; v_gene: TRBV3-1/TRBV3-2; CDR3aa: ASSQDQVGGPQY
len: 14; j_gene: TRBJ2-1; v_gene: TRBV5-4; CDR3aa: ASSFFGLDPYNEQF
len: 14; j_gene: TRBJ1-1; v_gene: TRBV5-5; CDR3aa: ASSLVAGIMNTEAF
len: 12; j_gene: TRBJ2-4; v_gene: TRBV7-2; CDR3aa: ASTDLGDSYIQY
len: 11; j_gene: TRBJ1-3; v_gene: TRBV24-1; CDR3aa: ATSDYRGHTIY
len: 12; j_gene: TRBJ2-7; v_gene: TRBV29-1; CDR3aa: SAEKREGPYEQY
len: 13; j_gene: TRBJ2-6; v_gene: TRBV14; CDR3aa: ASSRRGSGANVLT
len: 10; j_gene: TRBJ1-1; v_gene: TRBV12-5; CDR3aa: ASASGGAEAF
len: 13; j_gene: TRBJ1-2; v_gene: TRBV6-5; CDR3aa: ASSSLEGSDYGYT
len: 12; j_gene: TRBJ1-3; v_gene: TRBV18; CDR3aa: ASSLRGSGNTIY
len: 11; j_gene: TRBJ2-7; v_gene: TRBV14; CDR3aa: ASSRSWGYEQY
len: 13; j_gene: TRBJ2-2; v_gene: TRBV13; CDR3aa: ASSLGGRDTGELF
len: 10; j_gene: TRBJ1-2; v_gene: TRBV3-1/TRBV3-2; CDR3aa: ASSLPPGSYT
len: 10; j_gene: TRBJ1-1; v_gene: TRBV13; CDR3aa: ASSLGQPGAF
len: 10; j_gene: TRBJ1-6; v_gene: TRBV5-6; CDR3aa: ASSWGGSPLH
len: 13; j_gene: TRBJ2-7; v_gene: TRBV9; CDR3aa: ASSVAGGRSHEQY
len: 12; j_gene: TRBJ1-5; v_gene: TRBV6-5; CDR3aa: ASSYSTVNQPQH
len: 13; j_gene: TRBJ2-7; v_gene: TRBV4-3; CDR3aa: ASSQVAESSYEQY
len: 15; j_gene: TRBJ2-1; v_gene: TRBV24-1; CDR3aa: ATSDPQGPRTYNEQF
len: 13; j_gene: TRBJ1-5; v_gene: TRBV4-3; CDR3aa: ASSQDWGGYQPQH
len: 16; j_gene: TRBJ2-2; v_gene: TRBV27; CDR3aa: ASSPTRDLRGNTGELF
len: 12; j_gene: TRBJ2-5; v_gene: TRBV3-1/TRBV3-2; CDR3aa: ASSRQGPIETQY
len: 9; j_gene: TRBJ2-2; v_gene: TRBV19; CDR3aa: ASSIGWELF
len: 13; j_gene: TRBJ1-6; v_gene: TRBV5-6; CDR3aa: ASSLGTGVLSPLH
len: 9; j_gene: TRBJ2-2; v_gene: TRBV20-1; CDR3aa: SAGGPFQLF
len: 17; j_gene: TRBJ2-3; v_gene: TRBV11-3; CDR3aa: ASSLDQLTPLGLADTQY
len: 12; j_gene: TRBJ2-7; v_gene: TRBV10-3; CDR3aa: AISERGGAYEQY
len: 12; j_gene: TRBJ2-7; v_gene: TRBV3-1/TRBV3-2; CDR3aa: ASSQDGLSYEQY
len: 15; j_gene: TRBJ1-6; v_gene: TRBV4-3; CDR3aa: ASSQVPTTGINSPLH
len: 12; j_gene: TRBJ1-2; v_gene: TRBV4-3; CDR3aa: ASSQTGDGGGYT